The 24 T cell receptor beta chains reported below all come from one sample, sequenced in a study of cytomegalovirus exposure and HLA in healthy donors. The PCR made use of 60 Vbeta and 13 Jbeta primers. Assay: immunoSEQ multiplex PCR; the TCRdb copy retains only in-frame clones and omits some. The sample shows approximately 90,000 clones, over 75% of them seen only once. Sequencing was done on a sample of PBMCs. The receptors come from a boy aged 5 to 17 in good health and CMV-seronegative.

The sample holds a few counts of this clone. In DNA form, the CDR3 reads TGTGCCAGCAGCCAAGGAGGGAACGAGCAGTACTTC. Amino acids: CASSQGGNEQYF. The V and J genes are TRBV14 and TRBJ2-7; D perhaps matches TRBD2 (5 bases). Germline CDR1 SGHDN, CDR2 FVKESK. V was clipped by 1 base and J by 5 bases, with 6 bases between them. The CDR3 has 12 amino acids.

The rearrangement uses TRBV29-1 and TRBJ1-2; TRBD1 might be the D (6 bases). V was trimmed by 4 bases and J by 6 bases, leaving 12 bases between them. Germline-derived CDR1 and CDR2 are SQVTM and ANQGSEA. The CDR3 consists of 12 residues. The CDR3 bases are TGCAGCGTTGTCAGGGGTATCGATGGCTACACCTTC. This translates into CSVVRGIDGYTF.

The chain carries TRBV28 and TRBJ2-5; D is perhaps TRBD1 (5 bases). The CDR3 is 14 residues long. V was shortened by 6 bases and J by 4 bases, with 15 bases between the two germline ends. Germline values: CDR1 MDHEN, CDR2 SYDVKM. The CDR3 DNA sequence: TGTGCCAGCAGCCACAGTAGGGGCGGAGAGACCCAGTACTTC. Translation: CASSHSRGGETQYF. The whole variable domain, remainder taken from reference TRBV28 and TRBJ2-5, is DVKVTQSSRYLVKRTGEKVFLECVQDMDHENMFWYRQDPGLGLRLIYFSYDVKMKEKGDIPEGYSVSREKKERFSLILESASTNQTSMYLCASSHSRGGETQYFGPGTRLLVL.

At least ten counts were recorded for this clone. The rearrangement uses TRBV6-5 and TRBJ2-3, with D tentatively TRBD1 (5 bases). Germline values: CDR1 MNHEY, CDR2 SVGAGI. Trimming left V 2 bases short and J 5 bases short, with 14 bases between. This CDR3 contains 15 residues. Here the CDR3 DNA reads TGTGCCAGCAGTTACGAACCTGGGGCGGTAGATACGCAGTATTTT. Protein: CASSYEPGAVDTQYF.

The chain uses TRBV4-1 and TRBJ2-3; D uncertain. This CDR3 region has 16 residues. V was cut by 0 bases and J by 2 bases, with 12 bases left in between. Germline-derived CDR1 and CDR2 are MGHRA and YSYEKL. The CDR3 nucleotides are TGCGCCAGCAGCCAAGAGTACTGGCGGTTCACAGATACGCAGTATTTT. This gives the protein CASSQEYWRFTDTQYF.

This chain joins TRBV6-4 and TRBJ1-6; a possible D gene is TRBD1 (6 bases). The germline gives CDR1 MRHNA, CDR2 SNTAGT. The V gene lost 3 bases and the J gene lost 7 bases, with 10 bases spanning the gap. The length of the CDR3 is 14 residues. The CDR3 reads CASSEQGSNSPLHF. Here the CDR3 DNA reads TGTGCCAGCAGTGAACAGGGAAGCAATTCACCCCTCCACTTT.

The chain couples TRBV6-5 to TRBJ1-1; D call uncertain. There are 14 residues in the CDR3. Between the trimmed V and J ends, which lost 6 bases and 0 bases, there was a span of 11 bases. Per the germline V gene, CDR1 is MNHEY and CDR2 is SVGAGI. The CDR3 DNA reads TGTGCCAGCAGCCCCGGGGATGTGAACACTGAAGCTTTCTTT. Residues: CASSPGDVNTEAFF.

J is TRBJ1-1 and V is TRBV25-1; D gene ambiguous. Looked up from germline, CDR1 is MGHDK and CDR2 is SYGVNS. The CDR3 consists of 15 residues. The V and J ends lost 4 bases and 4 bases respectively, with 16 bases between them. The CDR3 DNA reads as TGTGCCAGCAGTGCCTCCGGGAGGATACCCACTGAAGCTTTCTTT. It is translated as CASSASGRIPTEAFF.

V usage is TRBV15 and J usage is TRBJ2-3, with 7 bases lining up with TRBD2. The CDR3 length is 14 residues. Unmatched junction bases numbered 7, after V lost 10 bases and J lost 0 bases. CDR1 and CDR2 (germline): LNHNV, YYDKDF (reference sequence). This chain's CDR3 is CAISGGFSTDTQYF. The CDR3 coding sequence is TGTGCCATCTCCGGGGGGTTTAGCACAGATACGCAGTATTTT.

The gene calls are TRBV6-1 and TRBJ2-7, with 13 bases fitting TRBD2. The CDR3 is 14 residues long. V lost 5 bases to trimming and J lost 6 bases; unmatched junction nucleotides: 4. Germline V gene data show CDR1 as MNHNS and CDR2 as SASEGT. The CDR3 protein is CASSRLAGGLEQYF. CDR3 nucleotides: TGTGCCAGCAGTCGACTAGCGGGAGGCCTCGAGCAGTACTTC.

This chain joins TRBV29-1 and TRBJ2-1, with D perhaps matching TRBD2 (6 bases). The CDR3 extends over 11 amino acids. The germline CDR1 and CDR2 sequences are SQVTM and ANQGSEA. V lost 8 bases, J lost 10 bases, and 15 bases lay in between. Here the CDR3 reads CSPYMGGEQFF. DNA of the CDR3: TGCAGCCCTTATATGGGAGGAGAGCAGTTCTTC.

This sequence joins TRBV9 and TRBJ1-1, with D possibly matching TRBD1 (5 bases). Deletions cut 7 bases from V and 1 base from J, with 17 bases between. The CDR3 sequence is 15 residues long. CDR1 is SGDLS, CDR2 YYNGEE, per germline. CDR3 nucleotide sequence: TGTGCCAGCGGATCCCAGGGTACTACGAACACTGAAGCTTTCTTT. Its translation: CASGSQGTTNTEAFF.

This chain links TRBV9 with TRBJ1-1; tentatively, D is TRBD1 (5 bases). V was cut by 5 bases and J by 5 bases, with 19 bases left in between. This CDR3 contains 15 residues. Germline V lookup: CDR1 SGDLS, CDR2 YYNGEE. CDR3 sequence (DNA): TGTGCCAGCAGAGGGACGGACCCGGAGGGGACTGAAGCTTTCTTT. Protein: CASRGTDPEGTEAFF. The entire variable domain, with the rest obtained from reference TRBV9 and TRBJ1-1, is as follows: DSGVTQTPKHLITATGQRVTLRCSPRSGDLSVYWYQQSLDQGLQFLIQYYNGEERAKGNILERFSAQQFPDLHSELNLSSLELGDSALYFCASRGTDPEGTEAFFGQGTRLTVV.

The J gene is TRBJ2-3, the V gene TRBV7-9, with D unresolved. CDR3 length: 12 amino acids. From germline, CDR1 is SEHNR and CDR2 FQNEAQ (reference sequence). Between the trimmed V and J ends, which lost 4 bases and 6 bases, there was a span of 8 bases. The CDR3 region has the DNA TGTGCCAGCAGCTCGCCTCGGGATACGCAGTATTTT. Translated, it gives CASSSPRDTQYF.

V is TRBV5-1 and J is TRBJ1-1; 8 nucleotides agree with TRBD1. V gave up 4 bases and J gave up 4 bases; unmatched junction bases: 6. The CDR3 totals 14 residues. CDR1 is SGHRS and CDR2 is YFSETQ in the germline V gene. CDR3 sequence: CASSRDRPSTEAFF. The CDR3 nucleotides read TGCGCCAGCAGCCGGGACAGGCCCAGCACTGAAGCTTTCTTT.

The chain uses TRBV4-3 and TRBJ2-3; 10 nucleotides align to TRBD2. The trim removed 4 bases at V and 4 bases at J, leaving 11 bases unmatched. CDR3 size: 17 residues. CDR1 is LGHNA and CDR2 is YSLEER in the germline V gene. CDR3 sequence reads: CASSPKLPSGGADTQYF. CDR3 coding DNA: TGCGCCAGCAGCCCTAAGCTGCCTAGCGGGGGTGCAGATACGCAGTATTTT.

The chain employs TRBV7-2 and TRBJ2-3, with TRBD2 identical over 9 bases. The germline V gene encodes CDR1 SGHTA and CDR2 FQGNSA. This CDR3 is built from 12 residues. V was clipped by 3 bases and J by 10 bases; unmatched bases: 2. The CDR3 nucleotides are TGTGCCAGCAGCTTTCAGCGGGGGGCGCAGTATTTT. Residues: CASSFQRGAQYF.

This rearrangement joins TRBV4-1 to TRBJ2-5; 10 positions match TRBD1. The junction had 6 bases not matched to a gene; V was cut back by 4 bases and J by 4 bases. The V gene's germline CDR1 is MGHRA and CDR2 YSYEKL. CDR3 length: 15 residues. The CDR3 sequence is CASSRGTGVGETQYF. Here the CDR3 DNA reads TGCGCCAGCAGCCGTGGGACAGGGGTCGGAGAGACCCAGTACTTC.

The gene calls are TRBV7-9 and TRBJ2-1; perhaps TRBD2 as D (5 bases). This CDR3 spans 15 amino acids. Germline V gene sequence: CDR1 SEHNR, CDR2 FQNEAQ (reference sequence). The V end lost 1 base, the J end lost 2 bases, and 9 bases lay between the germline ends. CDR3 amino acids: CASSLGGPAYNEQFF. The DNA for the CDR3 is TGTGCCAGCAGCTTAGGAGGGCCCGCCTACAATGAGCAGTTCTTC.

This clone came up once. This chain joins TRBV29-1 and TRBJ2-3; perhaps TRBD2 as D (5 bases). There are 14 residues in the CDR3. The germline V and J ends were trimmed by 6 bases and 0 bases, with 13 bases remaining between them. Germline assignment: CDR1 SQVTM and CDR2 ANQGSEA. CDR3 DNA sequence: TGCAGCGTAGACGACGGGGTTAGCACAGATACGCAGTATTTT. Translated: CSVDDGVSTDTQYF.

The rearrangement links TRBV7-8 to TRBJ1-5; 8 bases fit TRBD1. In germline, CDR1 is SGHVS, CDR2 FQNEAQ. V lost 4 bases and J lost 4; bases outside the gene matches: 3. This CDR3 region has 14 residues. CDR3 coding DNA: TGTGCCAGCAGCTCAGGACAGGGAAATCAGCCCCAGCATTTT. Its translation is CASSSGQGNQPQHF.

The J gene is TRBJ1-1, the V gene TRBV7-9; D is unresolved. Looked up from germline, CDR1 is SEHNR and CDR2 is FQNEAQ (reference sequence). The CDR3 has 13 residues. V shed 1 base and J shed 1 base, with 4 bases lying between them. The CDR3, as DNA: TGTGCCAGCAGCTTAGACAGGAACACTGAAGCTTTCTTT. Translation: CASSLDRNTEAFF.

This clone has just one count. The chain combines TRBV4-1 with TRBJ2-1; D perhaps matches TRBD2 (5 bases). The CDR3 consists of 14 residues. Trimming left V 5 bases short and J 4 bases short, with 12 bases between. Germline CDR1 is MGHRA and CDR2 is YSYEKL. CDR3 region: CASSSWRAYNEQFF. CDR3 sequence (DNA): TGCGCCAGCAGCTCCTGGCGGGCGTACAATGAGCAGTTCTTC.

V gene TRBV28 combines with J gene TRBJ2-1; 9 nucleotides agree with TRBD1. CDR1 is MDHEN and CDR2 is SYDVKM in the germline V gene. Germline trimming cut 6 bases from V and 6 bases from J; bases unmatched to any gene: 12. The CDR3 sequence is 16 residues long. For the CDR3, the DNA is TGTGCCAGCAGGGAGGGAGACAGGGGGAACTCCAATGAGCAGTTCTTC. Protein sequence: CASREGDRGNSNEQFF.